The following is a T cell receptor beta chain sequence with its context. The antigen is not known. The sample is drawn from a study of STAT5B mutations in CD4+ large granular lymphocyte leukemia. General study findings and limits: Compared with healthy controls (2/35), patient top clones favored TRBV06 (8/27).

Measured with immunoSEQ multiplex PCR; TCRdb has only the in-frame clones, and not every one. The table lists 37,000 or so clones, roughly 87% of them singletons. The germline CDR1 and CDR2 sequences are SQVTM and ANQGSEA. The V end was cut by 5 bases, the J end by 0 bases, with 17 bases between. This CDR3 is built from 16 residues. This TCR derives from a human donor in good health. The V gene is TRBV29-1, the J gene TRBJ1-3, with a possible D match to TRBD1 (6 bases). Sequenced input: CD4+ T cells from blood buffy coats. CDR3 amino acids: CSVNTGGGNSGNTIYF. CDR3 DNA sequence: TGCAGCGTTAATACCGGAGGGGGGAACTCTGGAAACACCATATATTTT.